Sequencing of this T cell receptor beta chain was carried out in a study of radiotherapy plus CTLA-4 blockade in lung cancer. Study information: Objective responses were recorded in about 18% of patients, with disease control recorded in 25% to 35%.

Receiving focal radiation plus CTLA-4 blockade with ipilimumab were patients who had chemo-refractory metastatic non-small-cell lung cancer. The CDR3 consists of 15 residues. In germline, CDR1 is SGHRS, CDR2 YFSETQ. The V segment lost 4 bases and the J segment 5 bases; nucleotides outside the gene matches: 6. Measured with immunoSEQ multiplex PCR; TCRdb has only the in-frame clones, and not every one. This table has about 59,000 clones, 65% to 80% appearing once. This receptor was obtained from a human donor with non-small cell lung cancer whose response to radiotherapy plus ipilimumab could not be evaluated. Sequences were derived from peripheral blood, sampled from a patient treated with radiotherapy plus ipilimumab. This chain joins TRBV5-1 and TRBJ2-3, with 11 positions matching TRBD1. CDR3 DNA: TGCGCCAGCAGCCCTGGGACAGGGGGACAAGATACGCAGTATTTT. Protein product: CASSPGTGGQDTQYF. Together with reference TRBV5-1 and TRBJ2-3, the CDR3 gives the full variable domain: KAGVTQTPRYLIKTRGQQVTLSCSPISGHRSVSWYQQTPGQGLQFLFEYFSETQRNKGNFPGRFSGRQFSNSRSEMNVSTLELGDSALYLCASSPGTGGQDTQYFGPGTRLTVL.